Described below is a single TCR beta chain sequence and its context. This sample includes further DNA sequences coding for the same CDR3. Nominally healthy donors were sampled, though unrecorded immune exposures were likely. The PCR ran on 60 Vbeta and 13 Jbeta primers. Produced via immunoSEQ multiplex PCR; TCRdb's table is partial and in-frame only. The top ten hold 1.5% to 2% of the sample, which has 150,000 to 250,000 clones, around 81% seen once. V was pared by 0 bases and J by 6 bases, with 7 bases between. The CDR3 runs to 12 residues. Germline assignment: CDR1 SGHRS and CDR2 YFSETQ. The data stem from a study of cytomegalovirus exposure and HLA in healthy donors.

The sequence derives from a man aged 30 to 39 in good health and CMV-seronegative. The gene calls are TRBV5-1 and TRBJ2-7; D might be TRBD2 (6 bases). Sequenced sample: PBMCs. CDR3 nucleotides: TGCGCCAGCAGCTTGGGGGGAGGCGAGCAGTACTTC. It translates to CASSLGGGEQYF.